What follows is one TCR beta chain and its context. This sample was taken from a study of cytomegalovirus exposure and HLA in healthy donors. V was shortened by 3 bases and J by 0 bases, with 18 bases between the two germline ends. The CDR3 sequence is 17 residues long. Looked up from germline, CDR1 is SGHTA and CDR2 is FQGNSA. Amplification used 60 Vbeta primers and 13 Jbeta primers. The repertoire was sequenced with immunoSEQ multiplex PCR; TCRdb's copy has only in-frame clones and lacks some. The profile shows 120,000 to 150,000 clones, 68% of them singletons. The chain couples TRBV7-2 to TRBJ2-7; the D gene is possibly TRBD2 (6 bases). The specimen was PBMCs. The sequence was collected from a man in his sixties in good health and CMV-seronegative. CDR3 amino acids: CASSFQVAESLSYEQYF. In nucleotides, the CDR3 is TGTGCCAGCAGCTTTCAGGTAGCGGAATCCCTCTCCTACGAGCAGTACTTC.